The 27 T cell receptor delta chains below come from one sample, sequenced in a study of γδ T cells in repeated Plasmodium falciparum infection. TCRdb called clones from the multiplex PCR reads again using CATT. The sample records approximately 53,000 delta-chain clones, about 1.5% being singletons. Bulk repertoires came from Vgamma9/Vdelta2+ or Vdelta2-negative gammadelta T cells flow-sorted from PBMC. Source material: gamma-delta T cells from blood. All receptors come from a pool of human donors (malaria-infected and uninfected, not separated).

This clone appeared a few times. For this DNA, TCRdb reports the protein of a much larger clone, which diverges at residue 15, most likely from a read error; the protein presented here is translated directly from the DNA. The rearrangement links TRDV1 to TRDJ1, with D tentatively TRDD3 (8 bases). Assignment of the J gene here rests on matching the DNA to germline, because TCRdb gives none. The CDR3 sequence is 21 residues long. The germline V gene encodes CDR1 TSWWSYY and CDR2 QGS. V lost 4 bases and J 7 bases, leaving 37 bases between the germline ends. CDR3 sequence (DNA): TGTGCTCTTGGGGGCTGTTCCTACCCGTCCGTGATACTGGGGGTCCGGCTTAAACTCATCTTT. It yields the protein CALGGCSYPSVILGVRLKLIF.

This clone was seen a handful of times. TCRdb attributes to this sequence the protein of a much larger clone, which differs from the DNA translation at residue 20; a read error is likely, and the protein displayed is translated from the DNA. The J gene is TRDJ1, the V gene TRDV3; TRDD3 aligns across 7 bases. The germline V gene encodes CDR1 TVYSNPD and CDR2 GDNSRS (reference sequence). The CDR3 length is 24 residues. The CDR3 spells CAFRKPKYVHYGGYGRTNTVKLIF. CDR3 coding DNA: TGTGCCTTTCGGAAACCAAAATACGTTCATTATGGAGGATACGGTAGAACAAACACCGTTAAACTCATCTTT.

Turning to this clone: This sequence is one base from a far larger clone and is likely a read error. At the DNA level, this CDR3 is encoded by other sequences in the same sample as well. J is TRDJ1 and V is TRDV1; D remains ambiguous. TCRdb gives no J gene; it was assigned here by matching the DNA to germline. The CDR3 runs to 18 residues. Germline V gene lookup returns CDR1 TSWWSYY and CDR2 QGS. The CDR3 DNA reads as TGCGCTCTTGGGCCGCGTCTGCCGAAAAATCTGAGGGCCGATAAACTCATCTTT. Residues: CALGPRLPKNLRADKLIF.

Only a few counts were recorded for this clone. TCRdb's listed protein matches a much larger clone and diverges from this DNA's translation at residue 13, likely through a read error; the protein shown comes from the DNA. CDR3 sequence: CACDTSCSLFLPEVATDKLIF. DNA of the CDR3: TGTGCCTGTGACACCTCCTGCTCTTTATTCCTACCCGAGGTGGCCACCGATAAACTCATCTTT. This chain connects TRDV2 to TRDJ1; TRDD2 matches at 7 bases. The J gene, absent from TCRdb, was called here by matching the DNA to germline. Germline assignment: CDR1 GEAIGNYY and CDR2 EKD. With V trimmed by 0 bases and J by 1 base, 22 bases remained unmatched. The CDR3 totals 21 residues.

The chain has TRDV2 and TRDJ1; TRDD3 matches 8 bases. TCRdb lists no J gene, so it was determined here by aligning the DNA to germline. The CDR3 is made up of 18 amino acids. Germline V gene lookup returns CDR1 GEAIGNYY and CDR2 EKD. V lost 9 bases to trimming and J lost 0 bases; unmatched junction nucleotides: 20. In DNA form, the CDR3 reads TGTGCCACGGCCTTCCCACCGGCTACTGGGGGGTACACCGATAAACTCATCTTT. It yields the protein CATAFPPATGGYTDKLIF.

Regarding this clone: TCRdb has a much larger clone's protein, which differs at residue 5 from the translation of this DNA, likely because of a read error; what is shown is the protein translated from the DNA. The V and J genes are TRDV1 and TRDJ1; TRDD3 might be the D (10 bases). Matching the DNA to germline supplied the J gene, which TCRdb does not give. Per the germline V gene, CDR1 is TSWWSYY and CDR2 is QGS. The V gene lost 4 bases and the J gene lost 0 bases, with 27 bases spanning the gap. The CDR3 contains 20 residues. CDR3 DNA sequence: TGTGCTCTTGGGGGAACCCTTCCTACAAGTACTGGGGGATACACCGATAAACTCATCTTT. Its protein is CALGGTLPTSTGGYTDKLIF.

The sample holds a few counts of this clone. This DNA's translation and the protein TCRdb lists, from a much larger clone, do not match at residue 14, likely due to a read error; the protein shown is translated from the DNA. CDR3 DNA: TGTGCTCTTGGGGACTCTCCTACAACGGAACCCCAACCCCTTACTGGGGGATTACCAACCGATAAACTCATCTTT. The encoded protein is CALGDSPTTEPQPLTGGLPTDKLIF. The rearrangement uses TRDV1 and TRDJ1, with 10 positions matching TRDD3. The CDR3 has 25 amino acids. CDR1 is TSWWSYY, CDR2 QGS, per germline. The V and J ends lost 3 bases and 2 bases, in that order; junction bases with no gene match: 33.

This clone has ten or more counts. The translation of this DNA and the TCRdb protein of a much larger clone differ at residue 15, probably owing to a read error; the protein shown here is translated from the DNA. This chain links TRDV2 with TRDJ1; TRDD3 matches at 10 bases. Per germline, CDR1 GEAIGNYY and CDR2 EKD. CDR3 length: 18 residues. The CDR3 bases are TGTGCCTGTGACCATTCTTCACTGGGGGATCCGTACACCGATGAACTCATCTTT. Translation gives CACDHSSLGDPYTDELIF.

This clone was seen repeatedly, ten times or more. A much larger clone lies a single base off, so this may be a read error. The DNA of the CDR3 is TGTGCTCTTGGGGATCCCGAATCTCCTTACCGGGGGATGTTTGATAAACTCATCTTT. Translated, it gives CALGDPESPYRGMFDKLIF. The rearrangement uses TRDV1 and TRDJ1; 7 nucleotides agree with TRDD3. V trimming: 3 bases; J trimming: 5 bases; junction bases outside the gene matches: 21. The germline V gene encodes CDR1 TSWWSYY and CDR2 QGS. The CDR3 runs to 19 residues.

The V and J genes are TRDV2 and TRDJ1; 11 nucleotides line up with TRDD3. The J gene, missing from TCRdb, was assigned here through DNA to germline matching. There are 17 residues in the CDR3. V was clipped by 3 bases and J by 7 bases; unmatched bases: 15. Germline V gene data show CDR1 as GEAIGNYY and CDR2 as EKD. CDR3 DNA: TGTGCCTGTGACGTCGACTGGGGGATAAAGGTTTATGCTAAACTCATCTTT. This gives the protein CACDVDWGIKVYAKLIF.

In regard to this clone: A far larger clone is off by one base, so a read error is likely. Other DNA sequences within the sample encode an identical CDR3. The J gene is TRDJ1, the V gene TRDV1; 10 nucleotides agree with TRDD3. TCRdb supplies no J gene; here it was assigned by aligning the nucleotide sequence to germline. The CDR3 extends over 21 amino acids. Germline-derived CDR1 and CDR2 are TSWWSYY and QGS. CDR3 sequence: CALRELGPTELLGDWCDKLIF. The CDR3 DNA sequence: TGTGCCCTTAGGGAACTCGGTCCTACAGAGCTACTGGGGGATTGGTGCGATAAACTCATCTTT.

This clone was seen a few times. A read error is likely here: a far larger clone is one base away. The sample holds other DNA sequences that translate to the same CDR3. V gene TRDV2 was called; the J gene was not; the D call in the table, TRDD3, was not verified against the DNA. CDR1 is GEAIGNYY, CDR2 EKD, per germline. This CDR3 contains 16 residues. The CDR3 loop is CACDRLGDTLTAQLFF. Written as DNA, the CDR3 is TGTGCCTGTGACAGACTGGGGGATACTTTGACAGCACAACTCTTCTTC.

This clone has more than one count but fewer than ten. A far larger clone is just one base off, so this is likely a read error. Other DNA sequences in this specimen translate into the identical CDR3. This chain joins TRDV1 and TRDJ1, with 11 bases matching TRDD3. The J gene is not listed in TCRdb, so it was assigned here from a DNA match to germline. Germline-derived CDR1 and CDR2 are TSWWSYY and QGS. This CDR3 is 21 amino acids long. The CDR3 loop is CALGEPYTLGYWGIYPDKLIF. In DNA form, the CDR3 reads TGTGCCCTTGGGGAGCCCTATACCCTCGGGTACTGGGGGATATATCCCGATAAACTCATCTTT.

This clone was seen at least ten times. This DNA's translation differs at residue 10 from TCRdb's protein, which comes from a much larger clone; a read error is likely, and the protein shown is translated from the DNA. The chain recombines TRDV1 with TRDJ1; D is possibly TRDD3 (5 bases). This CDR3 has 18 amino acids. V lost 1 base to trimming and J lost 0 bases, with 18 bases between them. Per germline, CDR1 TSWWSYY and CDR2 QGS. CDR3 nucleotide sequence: TGTGCTCTTGGGGAACCCGCTCCTGGGCATGGGTACACCGATAAACTCATCTTT. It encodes CALGEPAPGHGYTDKLIF.

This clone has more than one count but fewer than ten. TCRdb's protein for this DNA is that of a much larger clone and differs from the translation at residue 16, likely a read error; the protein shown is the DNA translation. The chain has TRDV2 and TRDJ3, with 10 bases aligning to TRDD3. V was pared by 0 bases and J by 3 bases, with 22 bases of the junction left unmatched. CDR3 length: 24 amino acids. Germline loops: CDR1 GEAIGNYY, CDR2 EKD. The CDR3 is CACDTIDSRTGGSGPCWDTRQMFF. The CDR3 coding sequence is TGTGCCTGTGACACCATCGATTCCCGTACTGGGGGATCAGGGCCTTGCTGGGACACCCGACAGATGTTTTTC.

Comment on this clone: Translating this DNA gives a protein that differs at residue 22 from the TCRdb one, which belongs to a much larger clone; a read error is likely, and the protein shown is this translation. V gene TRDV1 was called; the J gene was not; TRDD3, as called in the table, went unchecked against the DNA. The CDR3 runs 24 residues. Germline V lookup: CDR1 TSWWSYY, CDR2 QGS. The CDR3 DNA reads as TGTGCTCTTGGGGAACTAAGGACGGGGGGATACTGCAAGGGAGGGTCCTGGGACACCCGACAGGTGTTTTTC. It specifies CALGELRTGGYCKGGSWDTRQVFF.

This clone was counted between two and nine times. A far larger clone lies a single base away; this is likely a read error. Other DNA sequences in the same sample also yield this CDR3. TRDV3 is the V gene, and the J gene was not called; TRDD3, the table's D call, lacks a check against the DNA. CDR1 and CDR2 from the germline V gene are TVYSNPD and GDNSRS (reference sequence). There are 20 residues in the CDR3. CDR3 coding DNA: TGTGCCTTTGACGTCCTCCGTGTACTGGGGACTCGGCCAGCCACCGATAAGCTCATCTTT. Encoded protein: CAFDVLRVLGTRPATDKLIF.

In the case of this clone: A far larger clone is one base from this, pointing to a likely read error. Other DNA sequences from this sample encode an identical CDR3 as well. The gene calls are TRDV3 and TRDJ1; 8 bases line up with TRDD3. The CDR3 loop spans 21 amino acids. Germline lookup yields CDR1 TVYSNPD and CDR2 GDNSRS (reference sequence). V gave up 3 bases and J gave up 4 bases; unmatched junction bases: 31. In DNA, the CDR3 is TGTGCCTTCAGAAAACAGCTTCTCTTGTTCGCTGGGGGAGAGGGATTCGATAAACTCATCTTT. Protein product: CAFRKQLLLFAGGEGFDKLIF.

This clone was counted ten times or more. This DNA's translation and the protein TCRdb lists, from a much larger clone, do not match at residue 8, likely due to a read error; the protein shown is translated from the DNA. This CDR3 is CALGELEPRDYTDKLIF. DNA of the CDR3: TGTGCTCTTGGGGAACTAGAGCCACGGGACTACACCGATAAACTCATCTTT. The chain carries TRDV1 and TRDJ1; no clear D. The CDR3 has 17 amino acids. V was clipped by 0 bases and J by 0 bases, with 14 bases between them. CDR1 and CDR2 from the germline V gene are TSWWSYY and QGS.

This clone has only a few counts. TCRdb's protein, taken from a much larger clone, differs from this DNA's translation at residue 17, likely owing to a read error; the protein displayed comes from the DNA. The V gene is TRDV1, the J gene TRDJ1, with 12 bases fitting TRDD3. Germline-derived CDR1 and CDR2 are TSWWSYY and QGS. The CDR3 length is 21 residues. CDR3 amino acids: CALGKASAYWGIPIFTVKLIF. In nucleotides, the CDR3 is TGTGCTCTTGGGAAGGCCTCTGCGTACTGGGGGATACCCATCTTCACCGTTAAACTCATCTTT.

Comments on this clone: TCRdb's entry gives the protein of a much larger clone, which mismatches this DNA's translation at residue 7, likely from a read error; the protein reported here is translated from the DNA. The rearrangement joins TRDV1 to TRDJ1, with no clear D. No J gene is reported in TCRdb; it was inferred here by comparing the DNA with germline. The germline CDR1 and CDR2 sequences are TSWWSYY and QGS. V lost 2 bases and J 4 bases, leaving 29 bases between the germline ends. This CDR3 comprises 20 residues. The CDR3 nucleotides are TGTGCTCTTGGGGAAGGGCACCACCCCCCCGGGCTATTTCATGGCGATAAACTCATCTTT. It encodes CALGEGHHPPGLFHGDKLIF.

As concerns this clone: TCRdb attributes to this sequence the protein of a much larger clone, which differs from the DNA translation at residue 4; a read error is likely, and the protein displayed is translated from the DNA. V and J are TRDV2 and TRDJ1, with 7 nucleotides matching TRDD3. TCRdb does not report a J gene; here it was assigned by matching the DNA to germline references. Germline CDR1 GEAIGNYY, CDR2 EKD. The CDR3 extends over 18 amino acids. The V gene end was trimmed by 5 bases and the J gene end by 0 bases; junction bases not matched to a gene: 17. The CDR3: CACGTLGAENLYTDKLIF. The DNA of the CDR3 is TGTGCCTGTGGCACGCTGGGGGCTGAGAACTTGTACACCGATAAACTCATCTTT.

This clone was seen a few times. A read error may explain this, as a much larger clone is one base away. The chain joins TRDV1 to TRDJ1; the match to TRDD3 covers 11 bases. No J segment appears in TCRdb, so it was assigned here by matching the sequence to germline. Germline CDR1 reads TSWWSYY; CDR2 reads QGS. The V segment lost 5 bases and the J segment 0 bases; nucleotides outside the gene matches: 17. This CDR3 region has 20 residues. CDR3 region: CALGPIYWGISYPYTDKLIF. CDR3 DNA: TGTGCTCTTGGGCCGATTTACTGGGGGATATCCTACCCGTACACCGATAAACTCATCTTT.

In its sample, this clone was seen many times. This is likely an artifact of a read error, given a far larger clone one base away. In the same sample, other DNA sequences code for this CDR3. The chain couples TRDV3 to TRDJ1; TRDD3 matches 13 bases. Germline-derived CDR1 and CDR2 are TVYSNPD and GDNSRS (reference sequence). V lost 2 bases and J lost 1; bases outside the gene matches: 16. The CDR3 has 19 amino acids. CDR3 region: CAFAPSYGTGGYVTDKLIF. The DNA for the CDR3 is TGTGCCTTTGCGCCCTCCTACGGAACTGGGGGATACGTCACCGATAAACTCATCTTT.

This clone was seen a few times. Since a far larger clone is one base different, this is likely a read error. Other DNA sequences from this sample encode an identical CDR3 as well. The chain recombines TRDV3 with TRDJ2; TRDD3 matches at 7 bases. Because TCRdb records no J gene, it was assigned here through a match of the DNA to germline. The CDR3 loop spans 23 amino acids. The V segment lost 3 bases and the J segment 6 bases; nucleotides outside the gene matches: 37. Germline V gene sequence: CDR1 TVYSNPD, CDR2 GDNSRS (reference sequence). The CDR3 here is CAFRLINLRGIGHSFLLAAQLFF. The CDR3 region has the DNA TGTGCCTTCCGACTAATCAATTTGAGGGGGATTGGCCACTCTTTCCTCCTGGCAGCACAACTCTTCTTT.

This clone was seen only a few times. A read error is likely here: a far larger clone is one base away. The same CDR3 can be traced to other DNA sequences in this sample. The chain's CDR3 is CALGELAFLPRPRTDKLIF. The DNA of the CDR3 is TGTGCTCTTGGGGAACTCGCCTTCCTACCGCGGCCTCGCACCGACAAACTCATCTTT. The chain uses TRDV1 and TRDJ1; 9 nucleotides agree with TRDD2. The CDR3 consists of 19 residues. Germline-derived CDR1 and CDR2 are TSWWSYY and QGS.

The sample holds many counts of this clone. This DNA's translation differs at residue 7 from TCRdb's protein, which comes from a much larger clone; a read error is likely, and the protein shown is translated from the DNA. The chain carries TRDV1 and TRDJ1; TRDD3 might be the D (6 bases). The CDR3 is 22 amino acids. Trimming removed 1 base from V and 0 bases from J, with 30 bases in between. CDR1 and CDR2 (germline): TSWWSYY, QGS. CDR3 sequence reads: CALGEPQRRDTRTPFHTDKLIF. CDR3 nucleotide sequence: TGTGCTCTTGGGGAACCTCAGAGAAGAGATACGCGGACACCATTCCACACCGATAAACTCATCTTT.